The clone carrying this TCR beta chain has only a few counts. This specimen comes from a study of identical twins. TCRdb itself ran the 5' RACE reads through MiXCR, one entry per CDR3 protein. The table lists 450,000 or so distinct CDR3 sequences, 11% to 15% of them singletons, with about 0.52% in the top ten. The germline gives CDR1 LGHDT, CDR2 YNNKEL (reference sequence). The CDR3 has 18 amino acids. Trimming removed 0 bases from V and 4 bases from J; junction bases left unmatched: 12. These sequences were also reported in another study, on yellow fever vaccine responses in identical twins.

Sequences were obtained from CD4+ T cells sorted from blood. This receptor was taken from a woman aged 18 to 35 in good health. The V gene is TRBV3-1, the J gene TRBJ2-7; 10 positions match TRBD2. The CDR3 DNA reads as TGTGCCAGCAGCCAAGAGGGGTTAGGAGCTAGCGGGAGTTACGAGCAGTACTTC. Translation gives CASSQEGLGASGSYEQYF.